This T cell receptor (beta chain) derives from a study of T cell responses to AZD1222 COVID-19 vaccine. TCRdb keeps only in-frame clones here, not all; method: immunoSEQ multiplex PCR. The sample contains some 100,000 clones, roughly nine tenths of which appear only once. The specimen comprised peripheral blood, sampled on day 0 of AZD1222 vaccination. This sequence originates from an adult in good health.

The CDR3 loop reads CATSRDRLNTEAFF. In DNA form, the CDR3 reads TGTGCCACCAGCAGAGATCGGCTGAACACTGAAGCTTTCTTT. The chain has TRBV15 and TRBJ1-1; no clear D gene. CDR3 length: 14 amino acids. Per germline, CDR1 LNHNV and CDR2 YYDKDF (reference sequence). Between the trimmed V and J ends, which lost 0 bases and 0 bases, there was a span of 5 bases.